This TCR beta chain was retrieved from a study of cytomegalovirus exposure and HLA in healthy donors. The PCR employed 60 Vbeta primers together with 13 Jbeta primers. Sequenced by immunoSEQ multiplex PCR; TCRdb stores in-frame clones only, minus some. Among around 140,000 clones listed, about three quarters were seen once. CDR3 size: 12 residues. Germline V gives CDR1 MNHEY, CDR2 SMNVEV (reference sequence). This chain connects TRBV27 to TRBJ2-3; possible D gene TRBD2, 5 bases. The receptor was isolated from a female donor in good health and CMV-seronegative. The sample taken for sequencing was PBMCs. This CDR3 reads CVSTAGPDTQYF. CDR3 nucleotides: TGTGTTTCGACCGCGGGTCCAGATACGCAGTATTTT.